This T cell receptor beta chain was sequenced in a study of T cell responses to AZD1222 COVID-19 vaccine. Sequencing was performed with immunoSEQ multiplex PCR; in TCRdb, only in-frame clones are kept and a portion is missing. The sample consists of about 55,000 clones, roughly 90% of them appearing once. The V segment lost 8 bases and the J segment 4 bases; nucleotides outside the gene matches: 11. The CDR3 extends over 14 amino acids. The germline CDR1 and CDR2 sequences are SQVTM and ANQGSEA. The V and J genes are TRBV29-1 and TRBJ2-1, with TRBD1 identical over 7 bases. This receptor was taken from an adult in good health. Here the sequenced sample was peripheral blood, taken on day 0 of AZD1222 vaccination. CDR3 sequence (DNA): TGCAGCCAAGTAACAGGGGTTTTATACAATGAGCAGTTCTTC. Protein: CSQVTGVLYNEQFF.